Below, 21 T cell receptor beta chains from the same sample are listed, as sequenced in a study of early T cells in non-severe SARS-CoV-2 infection. TCRdb reprocessed the 5' RACE reads with MiXCR, giving one entry per CDR3 protein. The sample carries tens of thousands of distinct CDR3 sequences, roughly 13% recorded once. The sample was whole blood. These receptors all come from an adult who was a healthcare worker with PCR-confirmed SARS-CoV-2 infection or an uninfected control (not recorded which).

This clonotype has ten or more counts. The CDR3 bases are TGTGCCAGCGGGGGAATGAACACTGAAGCTTTCTTT. The encoded protein is CASGGMNTEAFF. The V call is TRBV2, the J call TRBJ1-1; D perhaps matches TRBD1 (5 bases). Germline CDR1 reads SNHLY; CDR2 reads FYNNEI. V lost 8 bases and J lost 0, with 7 bases in between. This CDR3 has 12 residues.

J is TRBJ2-7 and V is TRBV6-6; 11 nucleotides line up with TRBD1. V lost 3 bases and J lost 3; bases outside the gene matches: 7. The CDR3 runs to 16 residues. Per germline, CDR1 MNHNY and CDR2 SVGAGI (reference sequence). This CDR3 reads CASSYPAGTGGYEQYF. In DNA form, the CDR3 reads TGTGCCAGCAGTTATCCTGCCGGGACAGGGGGCTACGAGCAGTACTTC.

This clonotype was seen at least ten times. This chain joins TRBV7-9 and TRBJ2-1; 14 bases agree with TRBD2. Germline V gene sequence: CDR1 SEHNR, CDR2 FQNEAQ (reference sequence). This CDR3 contains 16 residues. The V segment lost 2 bases and the J segment 6 bases; nucleotides outside the gene matches: 3. CDR3 coding DNA: TGTGCCAGCAGCTTATGGACTAGCGGGAGGAGCAATGAGCAGTTCTTC. Protein sequence: CASSLWTSGRSNEQFF.

This clonotype has a count of ten or more. The chain links TRBV7-2 to TRBJ2-1; maybe TRBD2 (5 bases). The germline V gene has CDR1 SGHTA and CDR2 FQGNSA. Trimming stripped 6 bases from V and 4 bases from J, with 13 bases between. The CDR3 has 14 residues. The CDR3 region is CASSSGVAYNEQFF. The CDR3 DNA is TGTGCCAGCAGTTCCGGGGTCGCGTACAATGAGCAGTTCTTC.

The sample holds many counts of this clonotype. V gene TRBV2 combines with J gene TRBJ1-1; D is unclear. This CDR3 has 13 residues. V lost 6 bases and J 3 bases, leaving 11 bases between the germline ends. The germline gives CDR1 SNHLY, CDR2 FYNNEI. CDR3 loop: CASRVYADTEAFF. CDR3 nucleotides: TGTGCCAGCAGAGTTTACGCGGACACTGAAGCTTTCTTT.

This clonotype has at least ten counts. This rearrangement joins TRBV30 to TRBJ1-6, with TRBD1 identical over 8 bases. Trimming cost V 1 base and J 0 bases; bases outside gene matches: 8. Germline assignment: CDR1 GTSNPN and CDR2 SVGIG (reference sequence). This CDR3 contains 18 residues. The chain's CDR3 is CAWSGGQVSGSYNSPLHF. The CDR3 coding sequence is TGTGCCTGGAGTGGGGGACAGGTTTCGGGCTCCTATAATTCACCCCTCCACTTT.

This clonotype was observed many times. This chain links TRBV5-1 with TRBJ2-1; D unresolved. This CDR3 spans 15 amino acids. Germline CDR1 SGHRS, CDR2 YFSETQ. Trimming removed 2 bases from V and 1 base from J, with 10 bases in between. The CDR3 here is CASSLLSPSYNEQFF. Here the CDR3 DNA reads TGCGCCAGCAGCTTACTATCTCCATCCTACAATGAGCAGTTCTTC.

The V gene is TRBV7-9, the J gene TRBJ1-1, with D uncertain. The germline CDR1 and CDR2 sequences are SEHNR and FQNEAQ (reference sequence). V was clipped by 3 bases and J by 0 bases, with 5 bases between them. This CDR3 spans 13 amino acids. The CDR3 protein is CASSFGMNTEAFF. The CDR3 DNA follows: TGTGCCAGCAGCTTCGGAATGAACACTGAAGCTTTCTTT.

The table lists this clonotype with many counts. This chain connects TRBV7-8 to TRBJ2-2, with TRBD2 as a possible D gene (5 bases). Germline lookup yields CDR1 SGHVS and CDR2 FQNEAQ. CDR3 length: 15 amino acids. With 4 bases removed from V and 6 bases from J, the gap between germline ends came to 15 bases. The CDR3 DNA sequence: TGTGCCAGCAGCTATCCATCCCCGGGGTCCGGGGAGCTGTTTTTT. Its translation: CASSYPSPGSGELFF.

This clonotype was observed at least ten times. The chain couples TRBV20-1 to TRBJ2-2, with 10 bases lining up with TRBD1. V lost 5 bases to trimming and J lost 4 bases; unmatched junction nucleotides: 10. Germline CDR1 and CDR2: DFQATT and SNEGSKA (reference sequence). The CDR3 runs 16 residues. The CDR3 loop is CSAAGTGVVGTGELFF. The CDR3 DNA sequence: TGCAGTGCTGCCGGGACAGGGGTAGTTGGCACCGGGGAGCTGTTTTTT.

The table lists this clonotype with many counts. The chain carries TRBV7-9 and TRBJ1-2; the D gene is possibly TRBD1 (5 bases). Trimming took 11 bases from V and 4 from J, leaving 11 bases between them. This CDR3 comprises 11 residues. CDR1 is SEHNR, CDR2 FQNEAQ, per germline (reference sequence). CDR3 DNA: TGTGCCGTAGGTGGGGCCTATGGCTACACCTTC. Translation: CAVGGAYGYTF.

At least ten counts were recorded for this clonotype. The rearrangement links TRBV14 to TRBJ2-4; no clear D. The V end lost 5 bases, the J end lost 0 bases, and 17 bases lay between the germline ends. The CDR3 is 17 residues long. Germline CDR1 and CDR2: SGHDN and FVKESK. The CDR3 bases are TGTGCCAGCAGCTTACTCACCGTCCCTCTAGCCAAAAACATTCAGTACTTC. It codes for CASSLLTVPLAKNIQYF.

Many counts were recorded for this clonotype. V usage is TRBV28 and J usage is TRBJ2-2; D might be TRBD1 or TRBD2, each matching 5 bases. Germline-derived CDR1 and CDR2 are MDHEN and SYDVKM. This CDR3 is built from 16 residues. Trimming stripped 5 bases from V and 7 bases from J, with 20 bases between. The CDR3 sequence: CASSPLTGLGHGELFF. CDR3 sequence (DNA): TGTGCCAGCAGTCCGCTAACGGGGCTAGGACACGGGGAGCTGTTTTTT.

The V and J genes are TRBV5-1 and TRBJ2-7; TRBD2 might be the D (8 bases). CDR1 SGHRS and CDR2 YFSETQ come from the germline V gene. The V gene lost 4 bases and the J gene lost 3 bases, with 17 bases spanning the gap. CDR3 length: 15 amino acids. CDR3 bases: TGCGCCAGCAGCCGGGACAGCGGGAGTTTCTACGAGCAGTACTTC. This codes for CASSRDSGSFYEQYF. Looking up the rest from reference TRBV5-1 and TRBJ2-7 gives the full variable domain: KAGVTQTPRYLIKTRGQQVTLSCSPISGHRSVSWYQQTPGQGLQFLFEYFSETQRNKGNFPGRFSGRQFSNSRSEMNVSTLELGDSALYLCASSRDSGSFYEQYFGPGTRLTVT.

This clonotype showed up many times. The chain combines TRBV11-2 with TRBJ2-5; 7 positions agree with TRBD1. Germline loops: CDR1 SGHAT, CDR2 FQNNGV. V lost 0 bases, J lost 7 bases, and 8 bases stayed unmatched. This CDR3 contains 15 residues. CDR3 loop: CASSLDRTGGTTQYF. The CDR3 DNA is TGTGCCAGCAGCTTAGATCGGACAGGCGGTACGACCCAGTACTTC.

This clonotype appeared many times. This chain joins TRBV2 and TRBJ2-2; possibly TRBD2 for D (6 bases). Germline V gene sequence: CDR1 SNHLY, CDR2 FYNNEI. V lost 2 bases to trimming and J lost 7 bases, with 14 bases between them. CDR3 length equals 15 residues. CDR3 residues: CASSEFVTSSGELFF. In DNA form, the CDR3 reads TGTGCCAGCAGTGAATTCGTGACTAGTAGCGGGGAGCTGTTTTTT.

This clonotype has just a few counts. This chain joins TRBV7-2 and TRBJ2-7; D gene ambiguous. Trimming shortened V by 3 bases and J by 2 bases, and 8 bases separated the two germline ends. The CDR3 extends over 13 amino acids. The germline CDR1 and CDR2 sequences are SGHTA and FQGNSA. The CDR3 loop reads CASSLTAAYEQYF. The CDR3 DNA sequence: TGTGCCAGCAGCTTGACGGCCGCCTACGAGCAGTACTTC.

This clonotype was counted only a few times. J is TRBJ1-1 and V is TRBV5-1; D might be TRBD1 (6 bases). V gave up 0 bases and J gave up 4 bases, with 19 bases separating them. Germline loops: CDR1 SGHRS, CDR2 YFSETQ. CDR3 length: 17 residues. The CDR3 region is CASSLAVGYDRITEAFF. In DNA, the CDR3 is TGCGCCAGCAGCTTGGCCGTTGGGTACGACAGGATCACTGAAGCTTTCTTT.

This clonotype was recorded many times. DNA of the CDR3: TGTGCCAGCAGCTTCAGAGGGGGGGCCGCAGATACGCAGTATTTT. This translates into CASSFRGGAADTQYF. This chain uses TRBV5-6 with TRBJ2-3; tentative D call: TRBD2 (7 bases). The CDR3 contains 15 residues. Germline CDR1 SGHDT, CDR2 YYEEEE. V lost 2 bases, J lost 4 bases, and 14 bases lay in between. Together with reference TRBV5-6 and TRBJ2-3, the CDR3 gives the full variable domain: DAGVTQSPTHLIKTRGQQVTLRCSPKSGHDTVSWYQQALGQGPQFIFQYYEEEERQRGNFPDRFSGHQFPNYSSELNVNALLLGDSALYLCASSFRGGAADTQYFGPGTRLTVL.

This clonotype has ten or more counts. This chain uses TRBV28 with TRBJ1-1; a possible D gene is TRBD1 (5 bases). CDR1 MDHEN and CDR2 SYDVKM come from the germline V gene. Trimming took off 6 bases at V and 8 bases at J, with 16 bases between the two ends. There are 13 residues in the CDR3. The CDR3 bases are TGTGCCAGCAGCCTCGGACACTCCGGGGAAGCTTTCTTT. Protein product: CASSLGHSGEAFF.

The V and J genes are TRBV7-6 and TRBJ1-4; D is ambiguous. The ends were cut back, 0 bases at V and 11 bases at J, with 16 bases in the middle. CDR1 and CDR2 (germline): SGHVS, FNYEAQ. The CDR3 runs to 15 residues. CDR3 in DNA: TGTGCCAGCAGCTTAGCGGGAGACCTCGGAGGGAAACTGTTTTTT. Its protein is CASSLAGDLGGKLFF.